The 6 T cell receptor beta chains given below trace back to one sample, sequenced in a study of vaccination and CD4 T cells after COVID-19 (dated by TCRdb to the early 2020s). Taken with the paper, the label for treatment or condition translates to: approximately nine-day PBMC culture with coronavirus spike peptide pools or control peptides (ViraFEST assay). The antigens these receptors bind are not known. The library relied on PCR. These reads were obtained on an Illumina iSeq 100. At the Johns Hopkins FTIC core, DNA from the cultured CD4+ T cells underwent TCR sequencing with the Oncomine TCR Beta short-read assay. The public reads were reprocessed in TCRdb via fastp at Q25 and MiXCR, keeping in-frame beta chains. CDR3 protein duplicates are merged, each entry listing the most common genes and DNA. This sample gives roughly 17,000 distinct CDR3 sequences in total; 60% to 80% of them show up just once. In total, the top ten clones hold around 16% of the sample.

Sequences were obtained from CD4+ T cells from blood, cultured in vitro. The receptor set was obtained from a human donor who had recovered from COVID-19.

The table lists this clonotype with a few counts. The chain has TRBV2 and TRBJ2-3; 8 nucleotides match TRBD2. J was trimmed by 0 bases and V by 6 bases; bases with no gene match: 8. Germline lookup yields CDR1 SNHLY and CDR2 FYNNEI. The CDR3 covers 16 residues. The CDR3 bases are TGTGCCAGCAGACCTCTAGCGGGTATTAGCACAGATACGCAGTATTTT. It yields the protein CASRPLAGISTDTQYF.

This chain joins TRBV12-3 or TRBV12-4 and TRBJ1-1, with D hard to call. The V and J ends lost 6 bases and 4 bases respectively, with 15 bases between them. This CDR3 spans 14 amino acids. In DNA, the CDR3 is TGTGCCAGCAGCAGAGACCCGGTGGGCACTGAAGCTTTCTTT. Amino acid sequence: CASSRDPVGTEAFF.

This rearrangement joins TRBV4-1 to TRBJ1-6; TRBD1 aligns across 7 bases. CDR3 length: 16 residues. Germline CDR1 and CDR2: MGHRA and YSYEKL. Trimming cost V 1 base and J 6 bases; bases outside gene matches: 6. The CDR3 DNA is TGCGCCAGCAGCCAAGTTGGGACAGAAATTAATTCACCCCTCCACTTT. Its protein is CASSQVGTEINSPLHF.

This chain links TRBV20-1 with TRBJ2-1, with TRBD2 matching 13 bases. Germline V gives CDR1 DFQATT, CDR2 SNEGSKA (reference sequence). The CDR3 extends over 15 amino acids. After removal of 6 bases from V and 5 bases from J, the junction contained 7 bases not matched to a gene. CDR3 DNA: TGCAGTGCCATGGGACTAGCGGGACGTAACAATGAGCAGTTCTTC. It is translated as CSAMGLAGRNNEQFF.

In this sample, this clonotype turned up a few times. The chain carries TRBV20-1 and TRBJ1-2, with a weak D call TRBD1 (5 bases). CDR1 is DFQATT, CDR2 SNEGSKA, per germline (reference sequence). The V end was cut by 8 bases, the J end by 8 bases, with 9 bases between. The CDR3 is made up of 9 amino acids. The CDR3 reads CSPGGGYTF. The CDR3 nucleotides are TGCAGTCCCGGGGGGGGCTACACCTTC.

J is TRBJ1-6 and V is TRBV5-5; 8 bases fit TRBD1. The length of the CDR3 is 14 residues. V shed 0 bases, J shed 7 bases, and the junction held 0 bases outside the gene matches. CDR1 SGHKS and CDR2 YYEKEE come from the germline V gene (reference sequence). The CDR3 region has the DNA TGTGCCAGCAGCTTGGCAGGGGGCAATTCACCCCTCCACTTT. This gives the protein CASSLAGGNSPLHF.